This entry concerns a single T cell receptor beta chain. Germline assignment: CDR1 SGHTA and CDR2 FQGNSA. V lost 4 bases and J 6 bases, leaving 17 bases between the germline ends. The CDR3 contains 15 residues. The sample is drawn from a study of early T cells in non-severe SARS-CoV-2 infection. The overall study: Sequencing of unsorted whole blood was done on bulk RNA, leaving chains unpaired.

Each CDR3 protein gets one entry after TCRdb re-called the 5' RACE reads with MiXCR. The profile shows some 64,000 distinct CDR3 sequences, 9% to 10% of them singletons. Sequences were derived from whole blood, sampled at baseline. This clonotype was obtained from an adult who was a healthcare worker with PCR-confirmed SARS-CoV-2 infection or an uninfected control (not recorded which). V usage is TRBV7-2 and J usage is TRBJ2-3; possible D gene TRBD2, 5 bases. CDR3 region: CASSSIASRSDTQYF. CDR3 DNA: TGTGCCAGCAGCTCCATAGCGTCCCGGTCGGATACGCAGTATTTT.